This passage covers 13 T cell receptor beta chains from one sample sequenced in a study of early T cells in non-severe SARS-CoV-2 infection. TCRdb re-analysed the 5' RACE reads in MiXCR, keeping a single row per CDR3 protein. The sample lists 25,000 to 35,000 distinct CDR3 sequences, 6.6% occurring once. Material: whole blood. The receptor set was obtained from an adult who was a healthcare worker with PCR-confirmed SARS-CoV-2 infection or an uninfected control (not recorded which).

This clonotype was observed a few times. This chain connects TRBV4-3 to TRBJ2-3; 9 bases match TRBD2. Germline lookup yields CDR1 LGHNA and CDR2 YSLEER. This CDR3 comprises 14 residues. The trim removed 0 bases at V and 8 bases at J, leaving 3 bases unmatched. In DNA, the CDR3 is TGCGCCAGCAGCCAAGATGGGCGGGAGGGTACGCAGTATTTT. Protein product: CASSQDGREGTQYF.

This clonotype was counted many times. This chain uses TRBV6-5 with TRBJ2-3, with a weak D call TRBD2 (5 bases). Germline lookup yields CDR1 MNHEY and CDR2 SVGAGI. The CDR3 totals 14 residues. Trimming cost V 8 bases and J 5 bases, with 17 bases left between them. In nucleotides, the CDR3 is TGTGCCAGCTCGGCAGGATCGGGAAGAGATACGCAGTATTTT. Protein product: CASSAGSGRDTQYF.

In its sample, this clonotype was seen many times. The rearrangement links TRBV6-6 to TRBJ2-1; 12 positions match TRBD2. CDR3 length: 16 amino acids. The trim removed 0 bases at V and 5 bases at J, leaving 2 bases unmatched. Germline loops: CDR1 MNHNY, CDR2 SVGAGI (reference sequence). The DNA of the CDR3 is TGTGCCAGCAGTTACTCGCCTAGCGGGGGGGACAATGAGCAGTTCTTC. Its translation: CASSYSPSGGDNEQFF.

This clonotype was observed at least ten times. The rearrangement uses TRBV12-3 or TRBV12-4 and TRBJ2-1; no reliable D call. Trimming took off 4 bases at V and 2 bases at J, with 12 bases between the two ends. CDR3 length equals 15 residues. In nucleotides, the CDR3 is TGTGCCAGCAGTTCCCTTCGTGACGCCTACAATGAGCAGTTCTTC. Translation gives CASSSLRDAYNEQFF.

This clonotype was counted ten times or more. The rearrangement joins TRBV28 to TRBJ2-1; 11 bases align to TRBD2. The CDR3 covers 15 residues. In germline, CDR1 is MDHEN, CDR2 SYDVKM. The J segment lost 7 bases and the V segment lost 5 bases, leaving 7 bases of the junction unmatched. CDR3 protein: CASSPPPSGRNEQFF. The CDR3 DNA follows: TGTGCCAGCAGTCCCCCCCCTAGCGGGAGGAATGAGCAGTTCTTC.

The chain carries TRBV6-5 and TRBJ2-7; 8 positions match TRBD1. The CDR3 totals 13 residues. Germline loops: CDR1 MNHEY, CDR2 SVGAGI. The V and J ends lost 0 bases and 9 bases, in that order; junction bases with no gene match: 4. The CDR3 loop is CASSYSGTGSQYF. CDR3 bases: TGTGCCAGCAGTTACTCTGGGACAGGTTCGCAGTACTTC.

This rearrangement joins TRBV19 to TRBJ2-6, with no clear D. Germline V lookup: CDR1 LNHDA, CDR2 SQIVND (reference sequence). The length of the CDR3 is 16 residues. The germline V and J ends were trimmed by 3 bases and 0 bases, with 9 bases remaining between them. The CDR3 sequence is CASSIGRRSGANVLTF. CDR3 DNA sequence: TGTGCCAGTAGTATCGGACGGCGCTCTGGGGCCAACGTCCTGACTTTC.

The V call is TRBV7-3, the J call TRBJ2-1; 7 bases are a match to TRBD2. Losses at the gene ends were 0 bases for V and 6 bases for J; bases not matched to a gene: 11. CDR1 SGHTA and CDR2 FQGTGA come from the germline V gene. The length of the CDR3 is 17 residues. CDR3 loop: CASSLTALAFGGNEQFF. The CDR3 DNA is TGTGCCAGCAGCTTAACTGCACTAGCGTTCGGGGGCAATGAGCAGTTCTTC.

This clonotype was seen at least ten times. The chain links TRBV11-3 to TRBJ2-1; 11 bases are shared with TRBD2. J was trimmed by 10 bases and V by 1 base; bases with no gene match: 3. The CDR3 has 14 amino acids. Germline CDR1 is SGHNT and CDR2 is YENEEA. CDR3 amino acids: CASSLALAGVEQFF. The CDR3 DNA is TGTGCCAGCAGCTTAGCACTAGCGGGAGTAGAGCAGTTCTTC.

This clonotype has at least ten counts. V and J are TRBV12-3 or TRBV12-4 and TRBJ2-7; D possibly corresponds to TRBD1 (6 bases). This CDR3 comprises 13 residues. The ends were cut back, 5 bases at V and 7 bases at J, with 15 bases in the middle. The CDR3 sequence is CASSPSGVGEQYF. DNA for the CDR3: TGTGCCAGCAGTCCCTCAGGGGTGGGGGAGCAGTACTTC.

This clonotype was counted a few times. The chain has TRBV6-6 and TRBJ1-6; D possibly corresponds to TRBD1 (6 bases). The germline CDR1 and CDR2 sequences are MNHNY and SVGAGI (reference sequence). Trimming pared 2 bases from V and 10 bases from J, leaving 24 bases between. The CDR3 totals 18 residues. CDR3 sequence: CASSYAPGEVIVESPLHF. The CDR3 coding sequence is TGTGCCAGCAGTTACGCGCCAGGGGAAGTTATAGTAGAATCACCCCTCCACTTT.

This clonotype was recorded many times. The J gene is TRBJ2-6, the V gene TRBV29-1; D uncertain. The CDR3 runs 13 residues. From germline, CDR1 is SQVTM and CDR2 ANQGSEA. V was cut by 6 bases and J by 0 bases, with 6 bases left in between. CDR3 nucleotides: TGCAGCGTGACTGCCTCTGGGGCCAACGTCCTGACTTTC. It encodes CSVTASGANVLTF.

This clonotype was seen at least ten times. The rearrangement joins TRBV11-3 to TRBJ2-1; 7 bases match TRBD2. The CDR3 is 15 amino acids. CDR1 SGHNT and CDR2 YENEEA come from the germline V gene. The V gene end was trimmed by 0 bases and the J gene end by 6 bases; junction bases not matched to a gene: 5. CDR3 protein: CASSLDGTGGNEQFF. The DNA of the CDR3 is TGTGCCAGCAGCTTAGACGGGACGGGGGGCAATGAGCAGTTCTTC.